A single sample gave rise to the 22 T cell receptor beta chains below, sequenced in a study of blood T cell repertoires in COVID-19. Measured with immunoSEQ multiplex PCR; TCRdb has only the in-frame clones, and not every one. The top ten hold nearly 7% of the sample, which has 250,000 to 350,000 clones, around 90% seen once. Sequenced input: peripheral blood. These receptors were collected from a woman in her 30s with COVID-19, enrolled during active disease.

V gene TRBV5-4 combines with J gene TRBJ1-6, with TRBD1 matching over 8 bases. CDR3 length: 15 residues. The germline V gene has CDR1 SGHNT and CDR2 YYREEE (reference sequence). With V trimmed by 2 bases and J by 6 bases, 4 bases remained unmatched. CDR3 residues: CASSFGTGGNSPLHF. The CDR3 DNA is TGTGCCAGCAGCTTTGGGACAGGCGGTAATTCACCCCTCCACTTT.

The CDR3 reads CASSLAREGYFGDTEAFF. The CDR3 nucleotides read TGTGCCAGCAGCTTGGCCCGGGAAGGGTATTTCGGGGACACTGAAGCTTTCTTT. The chain has TRBV5-4 and TRBJ1-1; D unclear. The V end was cut by 0 bases, the J end by 3 bases, with 21 bases between. CDR1 and CDR2 from the germline V gene are SGHNT and YYREEE (reference sequence). The CDR3 length is 18 residues.

J is TRBJ2-5 and V is TRBV15, with 9 bases lining up with TRBD2. With V trimmed by 1 base and J by 4 bases, 7 bases remained unmatched. The CDR3 runs to 16 residues. CDR1 LNHNV and CDR2 YYDKDF come from the germline V gene (reference sequence). The CDR3 DNA reads TGTGCCACCAGCAGAGTTCGAGCGGGAGGTGGAGAGACCCAGTACTTC. It codes for CATSRVRAGGGETQYF.

This rearrangement joins TRBV2 to TRBJ1-2, with D perhaps TRBD1 (5 bases). CDR3 size: 13 residues. Germline V gene lookup returns CDR1 SNHLY and CDR2 FYNNEI. V shed 4 bases and J shed 4 bases, with 10 bases lying between them. CDR3 sequence reads: CASSGVRAYGYTF. CDR3 sequence (DNA): TGTGCCAGCAGTGGGGTCAGGGCCTATGGCTACACCTTC.

The V and J genes are TRBV19 and TRBJ2-4, with a weak D call TRBD1 (5 bases). The CDR3 length is 14 residues. V lost 5 bases and J lost 0, with 8 bases in between. Germline lookup yields CDR1 LNHDA and CDR2 SQIVND (reference sequence). This CDR3 reads CASSVGLAKNIQYF. As DNA, the CDR3 is TGTGCCAGTAGTGTGGGGCTAGCCAAAAACATTCAGTACTTC. Variable domain in full (rest from reference TRBV19 and TRBJ2-4): DGGITQSPKYLFRKEGQNVTLSCEQNLNHDAMYWYRQDPGQGLRLIYYSQIVNDFQKGDIAEGYSVSREKKESFPLTVTSAQKNPTAFYLCASSVGLAKNIQYFGAGTRLSVL.

This sequence joins TRBV5-1 and TRBJ1-1; no reliable D call. Germline CDR1 reads SGHRS; CDR2 reads YFSETQ. The CDR3 runs to 15 residues. Trimming took 4 bases from V and 1 from J, leaving 14 bases between them. As DNA, the CDR3 is TGCGCCAGCAGCCCAACCTCTATACCGAACACTGAAGCTTTCTTT. Its translation: CASSPTSIPNTEAFF.

This clone was recorded only once. The chain carries TRBV5-5 and TRBJ2-3; D remains ambiguous. The germline CDR1 and CDR2 sequences are SGHKS and YYEKEE (reference sequence). The CDR3 covers 13 residues. The V end was cut by 0 bases, the J end by 2 bases, with 4 bases between. In nucleotides, the CDR3 is TGTGCCAGCAGCTTGGCCGTCACAGATACGCAGTATTTT. It is translated as CASSLAVTDTQYF.

This chain links TRBV7-2 with TRBJ1-5; perhaps TRBD1 as D (5 bases). This CDR3 contains 15 residues. V was pared by 1 base and J by 5 bases, with 12 bases between. Germline V lookup: CDR1 SGHTA, CDR2 FQGNSA. The CDR3 bases are TGTGCCAGCAGCTTAGATCAGGGAGGGGATCAGCCCCAGCATTTT. As protein: CASSLDQGGDQPQHF.

The rearrangement joins TRBV10-3 to TRBJ1-5; unclear D gene. CDR3 length equals 14 residues. Trimming removed 6 bases at V and 5 bases at J, with 14 bases between. The germline gives CDR1 ENHRY, CDR2 SYGVKD. CDR3 region: CAISRNAGDQPQHF. The CDR3 nucleotides are TGTGCCATCAGCCGAAATGCCGGGGATCAGCCCCAGCATTTT.

The rearrangement uses TRBV6-6 and TRBJ2-1, with 9 positions matching TRBD1. This CDR3 has 13 amino acids. Germline V gene lookup returns CDR1 MNHNY and CDR2 SVGAGI (reference sequence). The V gene end was trimmed by 4 bases and the J gene end by 7 bases; junction bases not matched to a gene: 2. This chain's CDR3 is CASSSQGANEQFF. The CDR3 bases are TGTGCCAGCAGTTCACAGGGGGCGAATGAGCAGTTCTTC.

This rearrangement joins TRBV10-3 to TRBJ2-7; D ambiguous. In germline, CDR1 is ENHRY, CDR2 SYGVKD. Trimming cost V 0 bases and J 2 bases, with 5 bases left between them. CDR3 size: 13 residues. Here the CDR3 DNA reads TGTGCCATCAGTGAGTCAGCCACCTACGAGCAGTACTTC. It encodes CAISESATYEQYF.

This chain connects TRBV19 to TRBJ2-7, with 9 nucleotides matching TRBD1. The V gene's germline CDR1 is LNHDA and CDR2 SQIVND (reference sequence). The V segment lost 6 bases and the J segment 3 bases; nucleotides outside the gene matches: 3. CDR3 length: 13 amino acids. The CDR3: CASSAGQGYEQYF. The CDR3 DNA follows: TGTGCCAGTAGCGCGGGACAGGGCTACGAGCAGTACTTC.

This rearrangement joins TRBV7-8 to TRBJ1-5; no reliable D call. The CDR3 spans 14 residues. Trimming left V 1 base short and J 4 bases short, with 8 bases between. The germline gives CDR1 SGHVS, CDR2 FQNEAQ. The CDR3, as DNA: TGTGCCAGCAGCTTAGTTCGGACTAATCAGCCCCAGCATTTT. Translated, it gives CASSLVRTNQPQHF.

The rearrangement links TRBV4-2 to TRBJ1-2; no firm D call. Trimming shortened V by 2 bases and J by 4 bases, and 11 bases separated the two germline ends. This CDR3 has 14 amino acids. CDR1 and CDR2 (germline): LGHNA, YNFKEQ. As DNA, the CDR3 is TGTGCCAGCAGCCAACGTCAAGGGAGCTATGGCTACACCTTC. Encoded protein: CASSQRQGSYGYTF.

V usage is TRBV6-5 and J usage is TRBJ1-5; D is undetermined. The V and J ends lost 9 bases and 0 bases respectively, with 9 bases between them. This CDR3 has 13 residues. CDR1 and CDR2 (germline): MNHEY, SVGAGI. In nucleotides, the CDR3 is TGTGCCAGTGCACTTCGTAGCAATCAGCCCCAGCATTTT. The encoded protein is CASALRSNQPQHF.

The chain is built from TRBV7-9 and TRBJ2-7; 7 bases are a match to TRBD2. This CDR3 region has 13 residues. Germline CDR1 and CDR2: SEHNR and FQNEAQ (reference sequence). With 5 bases clipped from V and 3 bases from J, the junction kept 4 bases outside the gene matches. The CDR3 region has the DNA TGTGCCAGCAGCCGAAGCGGGAACTACGAGCAGTACTTC. Protein product: CASSRSGNYEQYF.

A single count supports this clone. J is TRBJ2-7 and V is TRBV15; 11 nucleotides line up with TRBD2. The CDR3 consists of 17 residues. V was clipped by 0 bases and J by 2 bases; unmatched bases: 6. Germline V gene sequence: CDR1 LNHNV, CDR2 YYDKDF (reference sequence). The chain's CDR3 is CATSRDDLAGGTYEQYF. CDR3 sequence (DNA): TGTGCCACCAGCAGAGATGATCTAGCGGGAGGTACCTACGAGCAGTACTTC.

The CDR3 coding sequence is TGCGCCAGCAGTGAACCGGGAGTAAAAGATACGCAGTATTTT. This encodes CASSEPGVKDTQYF. The chain joins TRBV10-2 to TRBJ2-3; D is perhaps TRBD2 (6 bases). Per the germline V gene, CDR1 is WSHSY and CDR2 is SAAADI. V was cut by 3 bases and J by 5 bases, with 12 bases left in between. The CDR3 contains 14 residues.

The chain recombines TRBV3-1 (or the pseudogene TRBV3-2) with TRBJ1-2; perhaps TRBD1 as D (5 bases). Per the germline V gene, CDR1 is LGHDT and CDR2 is YNNKEL (reference sequence). V shed 1 base and J shed 5 bases, with 11 bases lying between them. CDR3 length: 14 amino acids. The CDR3 is CASSQVPGVYGYTF. CDR3 nucleotide sequence: TGTGCCAGCAGCCAAGTTCCGGGGGTGTATGGCTACACCTTC.

This clone was seen more than once but under ten times. The genes are TRBV5-1 and TRBJ2-1; 14 bases agree with TRBD2. The CDR3 spans 17 residues. Germline V gives CDR1 SGHRS, CDR2 YFSETQ. Unmatched junction bases numbered 5, after V lost 3 bases and J lost 3 bases. The chain's CDR3 is CASSSGLAGDGYNEQFF. DNA for the CDR3: TGCGCCAGCAGCTCGGGACTAGCGGGAGACGGCTACAATGAGCAGTTCTTC.

The chain recombines TRBV10-3 with TRBJ2-7; 8 nucleotides agree with TRBD2. After removal of 10 bases from V and 4 bases from J, the junction contained 9 bases not matched to a gene. Germline V gene lookup returns CDR1 ENHRY and CDR2 SYGVKD. The CDR3 totals 13 residues. CDR3 sequence reads: CATSSGGPYEQYF. CDR3 sequence (DNA): TGTGCCACCTCTTCGGGAGGGCCTTACGAGCAGTACTTC.

This clone was observed a single time. This chain uses TRBV14 with TRBJ2-7, with 9 bases identical to TRBD1. The germline gives CDR1 SGHDN, CDR2 FVKESK. This CDR3 comprises 15 residues. V was clipped by 3 bases and J by 4 bases; unmatched bases: 7. The CDR3 sequence: CASSQFGTGFYEQYF. Written as DNA, the CDR3 is TGTGCCAGCAGCCAGTTCGGGACAGGGTTTTACGAGCAGTACTTC.